A selection of T cell receptor beta chains follows, all from one sample in a study of cytomegalovirus exposure and HLA in healthy donors. Sequencing was performed with immunoSEQ multiplex PCR; in TCRdb, only in-frame clones are kept and a portion is missing. The repertoire includes about 130,000 clones, approximately 71% of them detected once, and approximately 0.9% sits in the top ten. The sequenced material came from PBMCs. Source of these receptors: an older woman in good health and CMV-seronegative. CDR3s include the opening cysteine and the closing phenylalanine or tryptophan. A D gene is named only where the DNA matches it firmly. Clone size is not always given. Where it is, it says once, few, many or a class for expanded clones.

V gene	clone size	J gene	CDR3 length	D gene	CDR3 protein	CDR3 DNA
TRBV9	-	TRBJ1-6	15	-	CASSVVADGNSPLHF	TGTGCCAGCAGCGTAGTGGCGGATGGGAATTCACCCCTCCACTTT
TRBV28	-	TRBJ1-4	14	-	CASSLPQGSEKLFF	TGTGCCAGCAGTTTACCACAGGGTAGTGAAAAACTGTTTTTT
TRBV7-9	-	TRBJ2-5	12	TRBD2	CASTRGVETQYF	TGTGCCAGCACCCGGGGGGTGGAGACCCAGTACTTC
TRBV6-6	-	TRBJ2-3	15	TRBD2	CASSYVLAGGGTQYF	TGTGCCAGCAGTTACGTACTAGCGGGAGGGGGTACGCAGTATTTT
TRBV27	-	TRBJ1-4	13	-	CASSLGEGLGLFF	TGTGCCAGCAGTTTAGGCGAGGGATTAGGGCTGTTTTTT
TRBV18	once	TRBJ1-4	14	TRBD1	CASSPGTVNEKLFF	TGTGCCAGCTCCCCCGGGACAGTGAATGAAAAACTGTTTTTT
TRBV5-1	-	TRBJ2-3	17	TRBD2	CASSWGVAGGSTDTQYF	TGCGCCAGCAGCTGGGGTGTGGCGGGGGGGAGCACAGATACGCAGTATTTT
TRBV4-1	-	TRBJ2-5	15	TRBD1	CASSQDRGQGVTQYF	TGCGCCAGCAGCCAAGATCGGGGCCAGGGGGTTACCCAGTACTTC
TRBV2	-	TRBJ2-7	14	-	CASSENQGPGEQYF	TGTGCCAGCAGTGAAAATCAGGGGCCGGGCGAGCAGTACTTC
TRBV7-6	-	TRBJ1-2	15	TRBD1	CASSASQGAADGYTF	TGTGCCAGCAGCGCCTCGCAGGGGGCGGCTGACGGCTACACCTTC
TRBV7-8	-	TRBJ2-1	15	TRBD2	CASSLGLAGDSEQFF	TGTGCCAGCAGCTTAGGGCTAGCGGGAGACTCTGAGCAGTTCTTC
TRBV19	-	TRBJ2-2	17	TRBD2	CASTSGGGAANTGELFF	TGTGCCAGTACCTCGGGGGGGGGTGCCGCGAACACCGGGGAGCTGTTTTTT
TRBV9	-	TRBJ1-2	11	-	CASSGGEGYTF	TGTGCCAGCAGCGGCGGGGAGGGCTACACCTTC
TRBV2	-	TRBJ2-2	13	-	CASRGRDTGELFF	TGTGCCAGCAGAGGCAGGGACACCGGGGAGCTGTTTTTT
TRBV5-8	-	TRBJ1-2	16	TRBD1	CASSLPGQASNYGYTF	TGTGCCAGCAGCTTGCCGGGACAGGCGTCAAACTATGGCTACACCTTC
TRBV10-3	once	TRBJ1-4	15	TRBD1	CAISPRQGPNEKLFF	TGTGCCATCAGCCCGAGACAGGGGCCAAATGAAAAACTGTTTTTT
TRBV6-1	-	TRBJ1-1	13	-	CASSKQGSTEAFF	TGTGCCAGCAGTAAACAGGGAAGCACTGAAGCTTTCTTT
TRBV5-8	-	TRBJ1-1	15	TRBD1	CASSLSGGRFTEAFF	TGTGCCAGCAGCTTGTCAGGGGGGAGGTTCACTGAAGCTTTCTTT
TRBV6-1	-	TRBJ2-7	13	TRBD1	CASSVTTGSEQYF	TGTGCCAGCAGTGTAACGACAGGGTCCGAGCAGTACTTC
TRBV27	-	TRBJ1-2	14	-	CASSAHLGAVGYTF	TGTGCCAGCAGTGCTCACTTGGGAGCCGTTGGCTACACCTTC
TRBV6-5	-	TRBJ2-4	15	-	CASTRSGLAKNIQYF	TGTGCCAGCACCCGAAGTGGACTGGCCAAAAACATTCAGTACTTC
TRBV6-4	-	TRBJ1-5	14	-	CASSPVAGNQPQHF	TGTGCCAGCAGTCCGGTAGCGGGCAATCAGCCCCAGCATTTT
TRBV7-3	-	TRBJ1-1	15	-	CASSLSGQQNTEAFF	TGTGCCAGCAGCCTCTCAGGACAGCAGAACACTGAAGCTTTCTTT
TRBV9	few	TRBJ2-1	13	-	CASSEAPQVQQFF	TGTGCCAGCAGCGAAGCCCCGCAGGTACAGCAGTTCTTC
TRBV6-5	-	TRBJ1-5	14	TRBD1	CASRPGQTPQPQHF	TGTGCCAGCAGACCGGGACAGACCCCCCAGCCCCAGCATTTT
TRBV7-3	-	TRBJ2-7	12	-	CASSAQGGEQYF	TGTGCCAGCAGCGCCCAGGGCGGCGAGCAGTACTTC
TRBV6-1	-	TRBJ2-5	15	TRBD1	CASSSRDRVQETQYF	TGTGCCAGCAGTAGCCGGGACAGGGTACAAGAGACCCAGTACTTC
TRBV28	-	TRBJ2-1	15	-	CASTSYNRGGHEQFF	TGTGCCAGCACCAGTTATAATCGCGGCGGCCATGAGCAGTTCTTC
TRBV7-2	once	TRBJ1-1	16	TRBD1	CASSSIYRGRVTEAFF	TGTGCCAGCAGCTCCATCTACAGGGGGCGGGTCACTGAAGCTTTCTTT
TRBV28	-	TRBJ1-2	14	TRBD1	CASSSSGQGSGYTF	TGTGCCAGCAGTTCCTCGGGACAGGGAAGTGGCTACACCTTC
TRBV28	-	TRBJ1-5	15	-	CASSFTGHSNQPQHF	TGTGCCAGCAGTTTCACAGGCCATAGCAATCAGCCCCAGCATTTT
TRBV2	-	TRBJ2-1	13	TRBD1	CASSRDRKDEQFF	TGTGCCAGCAGTCGGGACAGGAAGGATGAGCAGTTCTTC
TRBV7-9	-	TRBJ2-1	18	TRBD2	CASSLASVAGGWEDEQFF	TGTGCCAGCAGCTTAGCGTCGGTAGCGGGAGGGTGGGAGGATGAGCAGTTCTTC
TRBV7-6	-	TRBJ2-3	16	-	CASSLTPQIQRDTQYF	TGTGCCAGCAGCTTAACCCCTCAGATCCAGAGGGATACGCAGTATTTT
TRBV28	-	TRBJ2-1	11	-	CASTSEGEQFF	TGTGCCAGCACCAGCGAAGGTGAGCAGTTCTTC
TRBV9	-	TRBJ2-1	14	-	CASSVELRYNEQFF	TGTGCCAGCAGCGTAGAACTACGGTACAATGAGCAGTTCTTC
TRBV18	-	TRBJ2-1	16	TRBD1	CASSRRQGGSKNEQFF	TGTGCCAGCTCACGTAGACAGGGGGGATCCAAGAATGAGCAGTTCTTC
TRBV7-2	-	TRBJ2-7	15	TRBD1	CASSRDRGSSYEQYF	TGTGCCAGCAGCCGTGACAGGGGGTCCTCCTACGAGCAGTACTTC
TRBV5-1	-	TRBJ2-1	16	-	CASSLGTASSYNEQFF	TGCGCCAGCAGCCTGGGTACTGCGAGCTCCTACAATGAGCAGTTCTTC
TRBV5-1	-	TRBJ1-2	15	-	CASSLVGGANYGYTF	TGCGCCAGCAGCTTGGTCGGGGGAGCTAACTATGGCTACACCTTC